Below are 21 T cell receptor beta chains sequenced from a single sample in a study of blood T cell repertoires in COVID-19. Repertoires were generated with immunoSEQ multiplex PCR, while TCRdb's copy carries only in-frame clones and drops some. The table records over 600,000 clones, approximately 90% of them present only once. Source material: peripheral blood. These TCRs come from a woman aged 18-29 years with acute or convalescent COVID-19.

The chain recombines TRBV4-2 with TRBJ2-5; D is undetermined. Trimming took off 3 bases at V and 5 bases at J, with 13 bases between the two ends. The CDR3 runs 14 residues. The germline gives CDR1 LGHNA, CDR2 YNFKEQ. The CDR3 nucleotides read TGTGCCAGCAGCCATGCGGTCCCTTTGGAGACCCAGTACTTC. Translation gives CASSHAVPLETQYF.

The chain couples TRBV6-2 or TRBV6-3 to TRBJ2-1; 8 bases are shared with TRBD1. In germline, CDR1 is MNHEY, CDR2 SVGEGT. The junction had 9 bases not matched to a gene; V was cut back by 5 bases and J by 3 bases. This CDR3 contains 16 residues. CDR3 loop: CASSGTGKKGYNEQFF. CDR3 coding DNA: TGTGCCAGCAGTGGGACAGGCAAAAAAGGCTACAATGAGCAGTTCTTC.

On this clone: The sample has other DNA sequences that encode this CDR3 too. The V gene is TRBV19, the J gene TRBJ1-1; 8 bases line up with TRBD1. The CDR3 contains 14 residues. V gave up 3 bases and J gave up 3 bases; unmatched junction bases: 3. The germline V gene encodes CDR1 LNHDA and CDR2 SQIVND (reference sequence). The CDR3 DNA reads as TGTGCCAGTAGTATCAGGGGGCGGGACACTGAAGCTTTCTTT. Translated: CASSIRGRDTEAFF.

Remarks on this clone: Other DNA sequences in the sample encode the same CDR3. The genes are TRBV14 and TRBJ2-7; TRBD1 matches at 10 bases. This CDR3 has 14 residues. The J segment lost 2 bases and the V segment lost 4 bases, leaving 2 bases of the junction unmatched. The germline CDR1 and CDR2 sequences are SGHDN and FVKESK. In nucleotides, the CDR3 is TGTGCCAGCAGCCTCGGACAGGGGGCCTACGAGCAGTACTTC. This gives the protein CASSLGQGAYEQYF.

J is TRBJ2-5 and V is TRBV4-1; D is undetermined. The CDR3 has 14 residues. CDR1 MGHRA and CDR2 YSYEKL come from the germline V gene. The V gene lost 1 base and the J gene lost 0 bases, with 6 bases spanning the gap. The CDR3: CASSQAQYQETQYF. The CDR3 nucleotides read TGCGCCAGCAGCCAAGCACAGTACCAAGAGACCCAGTACTTC.

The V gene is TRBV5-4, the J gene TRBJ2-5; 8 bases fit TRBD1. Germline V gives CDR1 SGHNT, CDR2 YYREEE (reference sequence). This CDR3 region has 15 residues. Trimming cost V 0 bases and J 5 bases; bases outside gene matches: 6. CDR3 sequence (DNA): TGTGCCAGCAGCTTGGGACAGGGGATGATTGAGACCCAGTACTTC. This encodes CASSLGQGMIETQYF.

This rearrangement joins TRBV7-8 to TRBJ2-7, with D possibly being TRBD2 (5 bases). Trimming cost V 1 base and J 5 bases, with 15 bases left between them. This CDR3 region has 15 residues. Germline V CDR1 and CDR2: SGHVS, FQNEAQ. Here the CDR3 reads CASSLEREESHEQYF. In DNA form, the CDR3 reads TGTGCCAGCAGCTTAGAGAGGGAAGAGTCTCACGAGCAGTACTTC. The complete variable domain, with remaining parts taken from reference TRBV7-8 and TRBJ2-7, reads GAGVSQSPRYKVAKRGQDVALRCDPISGHVSLFWYQQALGQGPEFLTYFQNEAQLDKSGLPSDRFFAERPEGSVSTLKIQRTQQEDSAVYLCASSLEREESHEQYFGPGTRLTVT.

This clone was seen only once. CDR3 bases: TGTGCCAGCAGCCATACCGCAGGGTTCCTTAGCACTGAAGCTTTCTTT. As protein: CASSHTAGFLSTEAFF. This chain uses TRBV3-1 (or the pseudogene TRBV3-2) with TRBJ1-1, with D possibly TRBD1 on 5 matching bases. Between the trimmed V and J ends, which lost 3 bases and 4 bases, there was a span of 18 bases. Germline CDR1 reads LGHDT; CDR2 reads YNNKEL (reference sequence). The length of the CDR3 is 16 residues.

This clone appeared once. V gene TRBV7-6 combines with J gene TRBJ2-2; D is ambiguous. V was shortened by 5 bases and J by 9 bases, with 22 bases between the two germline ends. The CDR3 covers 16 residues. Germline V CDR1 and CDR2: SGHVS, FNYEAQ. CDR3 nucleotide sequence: TGTGCCAGCAGCCCTTCAACAGAGCTGTTCGCGCGGGAGCTGTTTTTT. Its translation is CASSPSTELFARELFF.

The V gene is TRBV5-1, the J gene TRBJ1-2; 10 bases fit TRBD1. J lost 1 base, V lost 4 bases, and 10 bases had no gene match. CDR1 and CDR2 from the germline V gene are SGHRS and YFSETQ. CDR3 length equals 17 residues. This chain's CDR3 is CASSPGQGGAFNYGYTF. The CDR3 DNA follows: TGCGCCAGCAGCCCAGGACAGGGGGGTGCCTTTAACTATGGCTACACCTTC.

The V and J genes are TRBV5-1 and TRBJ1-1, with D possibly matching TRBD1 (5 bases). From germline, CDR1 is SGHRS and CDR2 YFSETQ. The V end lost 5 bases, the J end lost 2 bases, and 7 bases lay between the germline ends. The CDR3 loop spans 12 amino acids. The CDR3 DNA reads TGCGCCAGCAGGTGGGGCAACACTGAAGCTTTCTTT. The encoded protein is CASRWGNTEAFF.

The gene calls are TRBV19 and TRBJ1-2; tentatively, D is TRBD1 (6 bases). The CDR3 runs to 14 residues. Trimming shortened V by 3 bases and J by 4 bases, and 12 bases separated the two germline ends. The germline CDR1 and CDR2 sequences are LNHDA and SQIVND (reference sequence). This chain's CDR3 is CASSIMWDTYGYTF. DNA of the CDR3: TGTGCCAGTAGTATTATGTGGGACACCTATGGCTACACCTTC. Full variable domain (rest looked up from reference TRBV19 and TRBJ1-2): DGGITQSPKYLFRKEGQNVTLSCEQNLNHDAMYWYRQDPGQGLRLIYYSQIVNDFQKGDIAEGYSVSREKKESFPLTVTSAQKNPTAFYLCASSIMWDTYGYTFGSGTRLTVV.

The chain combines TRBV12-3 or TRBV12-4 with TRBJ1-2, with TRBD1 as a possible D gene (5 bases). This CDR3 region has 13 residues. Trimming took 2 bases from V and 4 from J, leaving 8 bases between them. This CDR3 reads CASSLQGFYGYTF. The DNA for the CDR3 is TGTGCCAGCAGTTTACAGGGCTTCTATGGCTACACCTTC.

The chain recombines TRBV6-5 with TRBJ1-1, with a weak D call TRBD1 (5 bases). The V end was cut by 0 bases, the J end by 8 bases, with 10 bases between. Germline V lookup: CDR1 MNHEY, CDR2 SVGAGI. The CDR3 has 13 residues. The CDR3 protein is CASSYSRQGEAFF. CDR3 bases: TGTGCCAGCAGTTACTCTAGGCAGGGCGAAGCTTTCTTT.

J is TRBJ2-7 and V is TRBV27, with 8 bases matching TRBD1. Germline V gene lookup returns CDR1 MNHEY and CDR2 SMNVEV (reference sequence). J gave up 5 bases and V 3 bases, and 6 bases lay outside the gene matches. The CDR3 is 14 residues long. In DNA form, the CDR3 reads TGTGCCAGCAGTTTTAGGGCGACAGGGGACGAGCAGTACTTC. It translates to CASSFRATGDEQYF.

The CDR3 reads CASSYMGGGYYNEQFF. For the CDR3, the DNA is TGTGCCAGCAGTTACATGGGCGGGGGCTACTACAATGAGCAGTTCTTC. The genes are TRBV6-5 and TRBJ2-1, with D maybe TRBD2 (7 bases). CDR1 and CDR2 (germline): MNHEY, SVGAGI. This CDR3 contains 16 residues. The V end was cut by 2 bases, the J end by 3 bases, with 14 bases between.

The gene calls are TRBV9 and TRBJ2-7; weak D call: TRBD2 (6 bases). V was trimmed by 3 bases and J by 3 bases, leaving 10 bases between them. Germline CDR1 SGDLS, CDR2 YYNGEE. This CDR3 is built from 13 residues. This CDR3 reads CASSAGLHYEQYF. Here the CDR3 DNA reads TGTGCCAGCAGCGCGGGACTCCACTACGAGCAGTACTTC.

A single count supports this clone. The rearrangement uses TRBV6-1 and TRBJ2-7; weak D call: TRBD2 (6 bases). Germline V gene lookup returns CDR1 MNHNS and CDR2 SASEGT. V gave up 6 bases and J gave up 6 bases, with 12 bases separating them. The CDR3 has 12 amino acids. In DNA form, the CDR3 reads TGTGCCAGCAGCTTCACTAGCTTCGAGCAGTACTTC. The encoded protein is CASSFTSFEQYF.

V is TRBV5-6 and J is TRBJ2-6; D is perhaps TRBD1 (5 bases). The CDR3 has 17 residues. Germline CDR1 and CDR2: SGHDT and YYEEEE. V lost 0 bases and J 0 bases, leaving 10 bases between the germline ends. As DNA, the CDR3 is TGTGCCAGCAGCTTGGTCTACAGGTCCTCTGGGGCCAACGTCCTGACTTTC. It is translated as CASSLVYRSSGANVLTF.

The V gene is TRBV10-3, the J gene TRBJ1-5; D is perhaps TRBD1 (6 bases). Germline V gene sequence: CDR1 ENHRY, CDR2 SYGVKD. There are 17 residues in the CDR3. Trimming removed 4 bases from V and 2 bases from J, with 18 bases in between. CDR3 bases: TGTGCCATCAGTGCTGGGACACCCTTAGCAGGCAATCAGCCCCAGCATTTT. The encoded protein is CAISAGTPLAGNQPQHF.

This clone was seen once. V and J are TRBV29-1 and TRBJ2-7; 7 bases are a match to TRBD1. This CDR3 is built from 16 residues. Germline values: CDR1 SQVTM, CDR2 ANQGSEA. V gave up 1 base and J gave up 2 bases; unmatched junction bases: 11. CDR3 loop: CSVEGDRSKLPYEQYF. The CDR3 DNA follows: TGCAGCGTTGAAGGGGACAGAAGTAAACTCCCCTACGAGCAGTACTTC.